The present TCR beta chain was sequenced within a study of T cell responses to AZD1222 COVID-19 vaccine. Whole-study results and caveats: Increases in Spike-specific TCR breadth and depth were seen after two AZD1222 doses.

Clones were sequenced by immunoSEQ multiplex PCR, and TCRdb holds only the in-frame ones, with some missing. Of roughly 260,000 clones in the sample, over 85% were seen once. A remark on this clone: The target antigen is unknown.

The sample consisted of peripheral blood, taken on day 0 of AZD1222 vaccination. The clonotype originates from an adult in good health.

Written as DNA, the CDR3 is TGTGCCAGCAGCCAGGGAACCCTAAACATTCAGTACTTC. Its protein product is CASSQGTLNIQYF. V is TRBV3-1 (or the pseudogene TRBV3-2) and J is TRBJ2-4; D remains unclear. The CDR3 extends over 13 amino acids. V was trimmed by 3 bases and J by 6 bases, leaving 9 bases between them. In germline, CDR1 is LGHDT, CDR2 YNNKEL (reference sequence).